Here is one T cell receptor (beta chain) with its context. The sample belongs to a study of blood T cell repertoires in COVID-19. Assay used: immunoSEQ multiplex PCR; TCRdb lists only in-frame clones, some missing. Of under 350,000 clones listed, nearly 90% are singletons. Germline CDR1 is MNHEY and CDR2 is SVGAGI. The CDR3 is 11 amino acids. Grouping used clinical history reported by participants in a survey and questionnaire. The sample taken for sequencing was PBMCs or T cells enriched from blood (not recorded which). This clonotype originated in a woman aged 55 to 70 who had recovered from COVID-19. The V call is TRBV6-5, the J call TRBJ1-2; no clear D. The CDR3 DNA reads TGTGTCGCGGGCAGCAACCGGGGCTACACCTTC. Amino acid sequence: CVAGSNRGYTF.